This T cell receptor beta chain was recovered during a study of blood T cell repertoires in COVID-19. For the study at large: Samples came from the United States, Italy and Spain, spanning acute and convalescent COVID-19. T cells, B-cell-depleted T cells, or PBMCs supplied cDNA or gDNA.

Original data processing: Cell counts per sample came from amplifying reference gene primers. Measured with immunoSEQ multiplex PCR; TCRdb has only the in-frame clones, and not every one. V and J calls and clone size are copied from that table; D and trimming were computed from the DNA. Of 170,000 or so clones listed, approximately 90% were seen once; the top ten hold approximately 0.5%. Germline V gene data show CDR1 as PRHDT and CDR2 as FYEKMQ (reference sequence). Between the trimmed V and J ends, which lost 2 bases and 5 bases, there was a span of 12 bases. The CDR3 loop spans 15 amino acids. The chain uses TRBV13 and TRBJ2-2; D may be TRBD1 (6 bases). The sequence came from a man aged 50-60 years with acute or convalescent COVID-19. The specimen sequenced was peripheral blood. As DNA, the CDR3 is TGTGCCAGCAGCTTATTACAGGGAAGGACCGGGGAGCTGTTTTTT. Amino acid sequence: CASSLLQGRTGELFF.